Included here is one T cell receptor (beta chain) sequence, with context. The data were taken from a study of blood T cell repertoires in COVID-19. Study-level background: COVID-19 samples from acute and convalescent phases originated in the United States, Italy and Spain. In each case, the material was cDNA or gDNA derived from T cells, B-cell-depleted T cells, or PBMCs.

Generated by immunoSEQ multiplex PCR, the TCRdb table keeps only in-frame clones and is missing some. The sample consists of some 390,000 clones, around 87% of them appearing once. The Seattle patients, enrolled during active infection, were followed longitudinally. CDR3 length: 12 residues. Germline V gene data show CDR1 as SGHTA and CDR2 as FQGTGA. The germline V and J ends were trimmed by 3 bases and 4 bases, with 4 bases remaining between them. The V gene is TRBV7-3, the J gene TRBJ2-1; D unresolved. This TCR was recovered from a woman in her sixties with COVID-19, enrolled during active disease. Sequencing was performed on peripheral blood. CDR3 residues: CASSFRYNEQFF. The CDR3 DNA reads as TGTGCCAGCAGCTTCAGATACAATGAGCAGTTCTTC.